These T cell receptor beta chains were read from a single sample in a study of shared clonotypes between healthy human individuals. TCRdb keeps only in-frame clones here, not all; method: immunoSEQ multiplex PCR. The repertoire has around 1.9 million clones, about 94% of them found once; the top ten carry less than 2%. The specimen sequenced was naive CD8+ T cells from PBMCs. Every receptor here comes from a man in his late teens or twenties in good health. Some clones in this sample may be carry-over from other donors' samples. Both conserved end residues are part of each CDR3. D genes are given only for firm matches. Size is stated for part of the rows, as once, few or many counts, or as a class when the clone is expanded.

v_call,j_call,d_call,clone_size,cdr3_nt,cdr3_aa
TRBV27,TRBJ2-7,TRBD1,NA,TGTGCCAGCAGTGGGGGGGACAGGGCCTACGAGCAGTACTTC,CASSGGDRAYEQYF
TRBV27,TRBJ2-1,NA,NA,TGTGCCAGCAGTTTAGGTTCCTACAATGAGCAGTTCTTC,CASSLGSYNEQFF
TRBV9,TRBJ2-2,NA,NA,TGTGCCAGCAGGCCCTGGGGGGTGAACACCGGGGAGCTGTTTTTT,CASRPWGVNTGELFF
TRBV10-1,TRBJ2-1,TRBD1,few,TGCGCCAGCAGCATAGGACAGGGCAATGAGCAGTTCTTC,CASSIGQGNEQFF
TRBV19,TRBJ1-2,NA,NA,TGTGCCAGTAGTATTGACTTGACGTACGGCTACACCTTC,CASSIDLTYGYTF
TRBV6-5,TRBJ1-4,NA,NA,TGTGCCAGCAGTTACTTAGGCGGGACTAATGAAAAACTGTTTTTT,CASSYLGGTNEKLFF
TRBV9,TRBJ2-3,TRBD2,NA,TGTGCCAGCACTAGCGGACCTGCAGATACGCAGTATTTT,CASTSGPADTQYF
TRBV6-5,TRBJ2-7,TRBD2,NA,TGTGCCAGCAGTTCGCCGGCTAGCGGGAACTACGAGCAGTACTTC,CASSSPASGNYEQYF
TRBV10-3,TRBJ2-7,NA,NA,TGTGCCATCAGACAGGGAAGCAACGAGCAGTACTTC,CAIRQGSNEQYF
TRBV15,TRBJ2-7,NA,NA,TGTGCCACCAGCAGAGGCCAGGCCAGGGACTACGAGCAGTACTTC,CATSRGQARDYEQYF
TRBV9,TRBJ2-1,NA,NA,TGTGCCAGCAGCGTAGAGGGGCGCGTAAATGAGCAGTTCTTC,CASSVEGRVNEQFF
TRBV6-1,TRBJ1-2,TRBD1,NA,TGTGCCAGCAGGATCCGGGACAGAGACTCCTATGGCTACACCTTC,CASRIRDRDSYGYTF
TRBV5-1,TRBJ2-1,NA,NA,TGCGCCAGCAGCTCCCCGGACGTACCCTACAATGAGCAGTTCTTC,CASSSPDVPYNEQFF
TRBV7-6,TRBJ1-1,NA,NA,TGTGCCAGCAGCGACCGGACGGGGGTAGGTGGGGCTTTCTTT,CASSDRTGVGGAFF
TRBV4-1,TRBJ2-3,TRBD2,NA,TGCGCCAGCAGCCAGACGCCGACTAGCGGTAGCACAGATACGCAGTATTTT,CASSQTPTSGSTDTQYF
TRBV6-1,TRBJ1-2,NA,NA,TGTGCCAGCAACAGACAGGCGGTAGGCTACACCTTC,CASNRQAVGYTF
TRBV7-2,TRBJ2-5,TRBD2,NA,TGTGCCAGCAGCTTACAGGCTAGCGGGAGAGCTCGAGAGACCCAGTACTTC,CASSLQASGRARETQYF
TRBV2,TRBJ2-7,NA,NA,TGTGCCAGCAGCCCTTCCGGGACAATCTCCTACGAGCAGTACTTC,CASSPSGTISYEQYF
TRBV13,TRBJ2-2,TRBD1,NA,TGTGCCAGCAGCGTGACAGGGGGCACCGGGGAGCTGTTTTTT,CASSVTGGTGELFF
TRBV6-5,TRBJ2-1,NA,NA,TGTGCCAGCAGTTACTCGATGGGTAGCGAGCAGTTCTTC,CASSYSMGSEQFF
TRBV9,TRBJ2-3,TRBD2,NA,TGTGCCAGCAGCGGGCTAGCGGGAAGCCCAGATACGCAGTATTTT,CASSGLAGSPDTQYF
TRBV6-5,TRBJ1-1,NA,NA,TGTGCCAGCAGGGGACCAGCGGAAGCTTTCTTT,CASRGPAEAFF
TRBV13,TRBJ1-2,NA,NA,TGTGCCAGCAGCTTAGGGGGCCTGTCGGGCTATGGCTACACCTTC,CASSLGGLSGYGYTF
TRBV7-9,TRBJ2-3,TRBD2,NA,TGTGCCACCGACCGGACTAGCGGGAGGGAAACTAGCACAGATACGCAGTATTTT,CATDRTSGRETSTDTQYF
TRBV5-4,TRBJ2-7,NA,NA,TGTGCCAGCAGCTCATCGGCCTACGAGCAGTACTTC,CASSSSAYEQYF
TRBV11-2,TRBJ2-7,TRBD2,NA,TGTGCCAGCAGCTTCAAGACTAGCGGGAGCCCCTACGAGCAGTACTTC,CASSFKTSGSPYEQYF
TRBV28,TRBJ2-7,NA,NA,TGTGCCAGCAGTTTACCCCCCGAGGGCTCCTACGAGCAGTACTTC,CASSLPPEGSYEQYF
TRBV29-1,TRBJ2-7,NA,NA,TGCAGCGTTCGCTTCAGTCACGAGCAGTACTTC,CSVRFSHEQYF
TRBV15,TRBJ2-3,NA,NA,TGTGCCACCAGCAGAGCGGGGTCAGGGGATACGCAGTATTTT,CATSRAGSGDTQYF
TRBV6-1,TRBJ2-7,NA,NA,TGTGCCAGCAGTGGGAGCTCCTACGAGCAGTACTTC,CASSGSSYEQYF
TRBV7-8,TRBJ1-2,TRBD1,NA,TGTGCCAGCAGCTTAACCGGGACAGGGGAAGCCCTTTACTATGGCTACACCTTC,CASSLTGTGEALYYGYTF
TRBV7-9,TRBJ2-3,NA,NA,TGTGCCAGCAGCTTTTACAGGGTGACAGATACGCAGTATTTT,CASSFYRVTDTQYF
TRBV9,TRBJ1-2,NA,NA,TGTGCCAGCAGCGTTTCCGGTTATGGCTACACCTTC,CASSVSGYGYTF
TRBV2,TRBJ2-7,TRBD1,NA,TGTGCCAGCAGTCCAAGCCTCGGGACAGGGGACTACGAGCAGTACTTC,CASSPSLGTGDYEQYF
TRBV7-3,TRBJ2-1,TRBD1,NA,TGTGCCAGCAGCCAGGGACAGGCCAAAGAGCAGTTCTTC,CASSQGQAKEQFF
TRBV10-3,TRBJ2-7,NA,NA,TGTGCCATCAGTGGTGGGAGTTCCTACGAGCAGTACTTC,CAISGGSSYEQYF
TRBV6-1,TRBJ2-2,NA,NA,TGTGCCAGCAGTGGCTTTAAGGCGCACACCGGGGAGCTGTTTTTT,CASSGFKAHTGELFF
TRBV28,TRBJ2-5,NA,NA,TGTGCCAGCACTACTGGTGCCGGAGAGACCCAGTACTTC,CASTTGAGETQYF
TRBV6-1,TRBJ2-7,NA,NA,TGTGCCAGCAGTGAAGTTCAACTATCACCTGCCCTCGAGCAGTACTTC,CASSEVQLSPALEQYF
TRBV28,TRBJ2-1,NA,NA,TGTGCCAGCGAACGGGTAGGTCGGCCCTACAATGAGCAGTTCTTC,CASERVGRPYNEQFF